This T cell receptor (beta chain) was obtained from a study of regulatory T cells in long-lasting Graves disease. TCR beta libraries were built with iRepertoire HTBI primers and Arm-PCR of CDR3 regions. TCRdb recomputed calls from the multiplex PCR reads with MiXCR, one row per CDR3 protein. The data hold 350,000 to 450,000 distinct CDR3 sequences, with approximately 22% observed a single time. Described time point: persistent/refractory GD, antithyroid drugs over 5 years with positive TRAb. Following extraction of RNA from PBMCs, that RNA was used to make the TCR library. The germline gives CDR1 LNHDA, CDR2 SQIVND (reference sequence). J gave up 8 bases and V 7 bases, and 15 bases lay outside the gene matches. CDR3 length: 16 amino acids.

The receptor's source is a female donor with Graves disease. Sequenced material: peripheral blood mononuclear cells (PBMCs), taken when the disease was refractory, from a patient treated with antithyroid drugs. V and J are TRBV19 and TRBJ2-4; the match to TRBD1 covers 9 bases. CDR3 nucleotide sequence: TGTGCCAGTACTTCCGGGACAGGGAGGAGTCCAGACATTCAGTACTTC. This codes for CASTSGTGRSPDIQYF.